This passage covers 32 T cell receptor beta chains from one sample sequenced in a study of Ad26.COV2.S vaccination and SARS-CoV-2 variants (dated by TCRdb to about 2021). The sample's treatment or condition, from its label and the paper: roughly 20 received Ad26.COV2.S at low or high dose, single or two shots; about 5 received placebo; per-sample allocation not given. For vaccine and placebo recipients, repertoires were sequenced using samples collected on day 63 after the first injection. The library was prepared using the immunoSEQ multiplex PCR assay. Here the immuneACCESS table is served through TCRdb, limited to in-frame sequences with V and J called. Missing clones are a known gap in these copies; in checked studies unresolved V genes cover under half, and the rest lacks a known reason. This sample is represented by about 680,000 clones; approximately 88% of them were singletons. The leading ten clones occupy 1.5% of the sample.

Sample: peripheral blood, taken in a trial of Ad26.COV2.S vaccine versus placebo. These receptors all come from a person between 18 and 65 years old who received the Ad26.COV2.S COVID-19 vaccine or a placebo.

The J gene is TRBJ2-7, the V gene TRBV10-2; no clear D gene. CDR1 and CDR2 from the germline V gene are WSHSY and SAAADI. The CDR3 sequence is 14 residues long. Trimming cost V 4 bases and J 3 bases, with 13 bases left between them. CDR3 sequence: CASSGSVDFYEQYF. Here the CDR3 DNA reads TGCGCCAGCAGTGGCTCGGTCGACTTCTACGAGCAGTACTTC.

The rearrangement uses TRBV20-1 and TRBJ2-7, with D perhaps matching TRBD2 (6 bases). V lost 7 bases and J lost 2, with 9 bases in between. Germline CDR1 is DFQATT and CDR2 is SNEGSKA (reference sequence). This CDR3 is 11 amino acids long. The CDR3 DNA reads TGCAGTGTAGCGGAACCCTACGAGCAGTACTTC. This translates into CSVAEPYEQYF.

This chain connects TRBV2 to TRBJ2-1; 8 bases fit TRBD2. Unmatched junction bases numbered 3, after V lost 6 bases and J lost 2 bases. This CDR3 spans 14 amino acids. Germline lookup yields CDR1 SNHLY and CDR2 FYNNEI. CDR3 sequence: CASSRLATYNEQFF. CDR3 bases: TGTGCCAGCAGCCGACTAGCGACCTACAATGAGCAGTTCTTC. Together with reference TRBV2 and TRBJ2-1, the CDR3 gives the full variable domain: EPEVTQTPSHQVTQMGQEVILRCVPISNHLYFYWYRQILGQKVEFLVSFYNNEISEKSEIFDDQFSVERPDGSNFTLKIRSTKLEDSAMYFCASSRLATYNEQFFGPGTRLTVL.

The table lists this clone with a count of one. V usage is TRBV10-3 and J usage is TRBJ1-2; 11 nucleotides agree with TRBD1. This CDR3 contains 14 residues. Looked up from germline, CDR1 is ENHRY and CDR2 is SYGVKD. V trimming: 7 bases; J trimming: 8 bases; junction bases outside the gene matches: 9. CDR3 sequence reads: CAITRTGGEGGYTF. CDR3 nucleotides: TGTGCCATCACCAGGACAGGGGGCGAAGGGGGCTACACCTTC.

The chain employs TRBV6-6 and TRBJ2-7; D gene ambiguous. The CDR3 extends over 12 amino acids. V gave up 5 bases and J gave up 4 bases, with 9 bases separating them. The germline CDR1 and CDR2 sequences are MNHNY and SVGAGI (reference sequence). The CDR3 nucleotides are TGTGCCAGCAGTAGGACCAATTACGAGCAGTACTTC. Translating gives CASSRTNYEQYF.

This chain connects TRBV4-2 to TRBJ1-6, with 7 bases matching TRBD1. The CDR3 contains 16 residues. Germline loops: CDR1 LGHNA, CDR2 YNFKEQ. Losses at the gene ends were 0 bases for V and 9 bases for J; bases not matched to a gene: 8. Written as DNA, the CDR3 is TGTGCCAGCAGCCAAGAGTGGAGACAGGGAAGTTCACCCCTCCACTTT. Amino acids: CASSQEWRQGSSPLHF.

The chain carries TRBV27 and TRBJ2-3; D perhaps matches TRBD2 (6 bases). This CDR3 comprises 15 residues. Germline CDR1 MNHEY, CDR2 SMNVEV (reference sequence). Trimming cost V 6 bases and J 2 bases, with 15 bases left between them. The CDR3 sequence is CASRVAEFLTDTQYF. The CDR3 DNA sequence: TGTGCCAGCAGGGTAGCGGAATTCCTCACAGATACGCAGTATTTT.

V and J are TRBV7-3 and TRBJ2-2; D remains ambiguous. Germline V lookup: CDR1 SGHTA, CDR2 FQGTGA. The CDR3 runs 15 residues. V shed 0 bases and J shed 4 bases, with 9 bases lying between them. The CDR3 bases are TGTGCCAGCAGCTTAACAGGGATTGCCACCGGGGAGCTGTTTTTT. It encodes CASSLTGIATGELFF. The entire variable domain, with the rest obtained from reference TRBV7-3 and TRBJ2-2, is as follows: GAGVSQTPSNKVTEKGKYVELRCDPISGHTALYWYRQSLGQGPEFLIYFQGTGAADDSGLPNDRFFAVRPEGSVSTLKIQRTERGDSAVYLCASSLTGIATGELFFGEGSRLTVL.

The chain joins TRBV6-5 to TRBJ1-1, with TRBD1 identical over 7 bases. Germline V gene sequence: CDR1 MNHEY, CDR2 SVGAGI. V lost 7 bases and J lost 7; bases outside the gene matches: 12. This CDR3 has 14 amino acids. Here the CDR3 reads CASKLDRTGREAFF. Written as DNA, the CDR3 is TGTGCCAGCAAACTAGATCGGACAGGCCGTGAAGCTTTCTTT.

The chain employs TRBV7-9 and TRBJ2-7; D may match TRBD1 or TRBD2 (5 bases each). V was cut by 7 bases and J by 4 bases, with 20 bases left in between. Per the germline V gene, CDR1 is SEHNR and CDR2 is FQNEAQ (reference sequence). This CDR3 is 15 amino acids long. CDR3 residues: CASNLGASSPYEQYF. The CDR3 coding sequence is TGTGCCAGCAACCTCGGGGCATCGTCTCCTTACGAGCAGTACTTC.

V and J are TRBV19 and TRBJ2-3; maybe TRBD1 (5 bases). Deletions cut 5 bases from V and 1 base from J, with 10 bases between. This CDR3 has 14 residues. Germline CDR1 and CDR2: LNHDA and SQIVND (reference sequence). CDR3 sequence: CASSPDMGTDTQYF. CDR3 sequence (DNA): TGTGCCAGTAGTCCGGACATGGGCACAGATACGCAGTATTTT.

The chain recombines TRBV6-5 with TRBJ1-2; 9 bases are shared with TRBD1. From germline, CDR1 is MNHEY and CDR2 SVGAGI. V lost 7 bases, J lost 8 bases, and 8 bases stayed unmatched. CDR3 length equals 13 residues. This CDR3 is CASTRQGVDGYTF. The CDR3 coding sequence is TGTGCCAGCACCAGACAGGGGGTTGACGGCTACACCTTC.

The V and J genes are TRBV7-8 and TRBJ2-1; TRBD2 might be the D (6 bases). This CDR3 is 15 amino acids long. Germline assignment: CDR1 SGHVS and CDR2 FQNEAQ. Trimming removed 5 bases at V and 5 bases at J, with 16 bases between. In DNA form, the CDR3 reads TGTGCCAGCAGCCTCCGGGGGACCCTCGACAATGAGCAGTTCTTC. Protein sequence: CASSLRGTLDNEQFF.

The rearrangement links TRBV3-1 (or the pseudogene TRBV3-2) to TRBJ1-5; D gene ambiguous. Germline CDR1 and CDR2: LGHDT and YNNKEL (reference sequence). With 0 bases removed from V and 6 bases from J, the gap between germline ends came to 6 bases. This CDR3 region has 13 residues. CDR3 nucleotides: TGTGCCAGCAGCCAAGATGGGGTTCAGCCCCAGCATTTT. Amino acid sequence: CASSQDGVQPQHF.

The V gene is TRBV27, the J gene TRBJ1-5; TRBD1 might be the D (6 bases). Germline values: CDR1 MNHEY, CDR2 SMNVEV (reference sequence). The CDR3 consists of 14 residues. Between the trimmed V and J ends, which lost 4 bases and 7 bases, there was a span of 14 bases. The CDR3 DNA reads TGTGCCAGCAGTTCAAACAGAGGGGGGCAGCCCCAGCATTTT. Amino acid sequence: CASSSNRGGQPQHF.

The chain carries TRBV18 and TRBJ1-1; D unclear. V was pared by 3 bases and J by 5 bases, with 16 bases between. The CDR3 runs to 15 residues. Per germline, CDR1 KGHSH and CDR2 LQKENI. Written as DNA, the CDR3 is TGTGCCAGCTCACCGGGATACGGGGAGCGGACTGAAGCTTTCTTT. Translating gives CASSPGYGERTEAFF.

This chain links TRBV11-3 with TRBJ2-3; 11 bases map to TRBD2. Germline CDR1 and CDR2: SGHNT and YENEEA. The CDR3 covers 16 residues. V lost 5 bases and J lost 6; bases outside the gene matches: 10. The CDR3 reads CASSDPATSGADTQYF. The CDR3 DNA is TGTGCCAGCAGCGATCCCGCGACTAGCGGGGCGGATACGCAGTATTTT.

V usage is TRBV7-8 and J usage is TRBJ2-1; D unresolved. CDR3 length: 14 residues. Per germline, CDR1 SGHVS and CDR2 FQNEAQ. Trimming removed 8 bases from V and 1 base from J, with 12 bases in between. DNA of the CDR3: TGTGCCAGCGGCCCGGCCGCGTCCTACAATGAGCAGTTCTTC. Translation gives CASGPAASYNEQFF. Drawing the rest from reference TRBV7-8 and TRBJ2-1, the complete variable domain is GAGVSQSPRYKVAKRGQDVALRCDPISGHVSLFWYQQALGQGPEFLTYFQNEAQLDKSGLPSDRFFAERPEGSVSTLKIQRTQQEDSAVYLCASGPAASYNEQFFGPGTRLTVL.

This clone was detected only a few times. The V call is TRBV6-5, the J call TRBJ2-7, with 8 bases aligning to TRBD1. The CDR3 has 15 amino acids. CDR1 MNHEY and CDR2 SVGAGI come from the germline V gene. V shed 6 bases, J shed 5 bases, and the junction held 12 bases outside the gene matches. CDR3 protein: CASSSGGESDDEQYF. The CDR3 DNA reads as TGTGCCAGCAGCTCAGGGGGCGAATCCGACGACGAGCAGTACTTC.

This clone occurred once. V usage is TRBV27 and J usage is TRBJ1-5; the D gene is possibly TRBD1 (5 bases). V was trimmed by 0 bases and J by 7 bases, leaving 7 bases between them. Germline CDR1 and CDR2: MNHEY and SMNVEV (reference sequence). The CDR3 runs to 13 residues. This chain's CDR3 is CASSLSRDQPQHF. CDR3 coding DNA: TGTGCCAGCAGTTTATCCCGGGACCAGCCCCAGCATTTT.

The CDR3 sequence: CASSQADTQYF. CDR3 nucleotides: TGTGCCAGCAGTCAAGCCGATACGCAGTATTTT. V gene TRBV6-2 or TRBV6-3 combines with J gene TRBJ2-3; no reliable D call. Germline V lookup: CDR1 MNHEY, CDR2 SVGEGT. The CDR3 runs to 11 residues. Trimming left V 5 bases short and J 6 bases short, with 6 bases between.

This clone showed up just once. The chain uses TRBV7-9 and TRBJ1-4; the D gene is possibly TRBD1 (5 bases). Germline V lookup: CDR1 SEHNR, CDR2 FQNEAQ (reference sequence). The CDR3 totals 17 residues. V shed 3 bases and J shed 2 bases, with 16 bases lying between them. CDR3 nucleotides: TGTGCCAGCAGCTTGGCCGGCGGGGCCGGGACTAATGAAAAACTGTTTTTT. As protein: CASSLAGGAGTNEKLFF.

This clone has only a few counts. This sequence joins TRBV15 and TRBJ2-6, with a tentative D call TRBD2 (5 bases). Trimming removed 0 bases from V and 0 bases from J, with 6 bases in between. This CDR3 contains 16 residues. Germline V gene data show CDR1 as LNHNV and CDR2 as YYDKDF (reference sequence). The CDR3 DNA follows: TGTGCCACCAGCAGAGATCGGGGCTCTGGGGCCAACGTCCTGACTTTC. It is translated as CATSRDRGSGANVLTF.

The V and J genes are TRBV4-1 and TRBJ1-2; the match to TRBD1 covers 8 bases. V was clipped by 2 bases and J by 5 bases; unmatched bases: 7. Germline V gene sequence: CDR1 MGHRA, CDR2 YSYEKL. The CDR3 runs 15 residues. DNA of the CDR3: TGCGCCAGCAGCCAACCGACAGGGGCCGTATATGGCTACACCTTC. It is translated as CASSQPTGAVYGYTF.

V and J are TRBV7-9 and TRBJ2-2; a weak D match, TRBD2 (5 bases). Deletions cut 4 bases from V and 3 bases from J, with 9 bases between. This CDR3 comprises 14 residues. CDR1 and CDR2 from the germline V gene are SEHNR and FQNEAQ (reference sequence). The CDR3 sequence is CASSSSGYTGELFF. The CDR3 region has the DNA TGTGCCAGCAGCTCGTCGGGGTACACCGGGGAGCTGTTTTTT.

V and J are TRBV29-1 and TRBJ1-2; 10 bases are a match to TRBD1. The trim removed 4 bases at V and 4 bases at J, leaving 6 bases unmatched. The CDR3 has 14 residues. Germline V gene lookup returns CDR1 SQVTM and CDR2 ANQGSEA. The CDR3 protein is CSVGGTGAGYGYTF. The DNA for the CDR3 is TGCAGCGTTGGAGGGACAGGGGCGGGCTATGGCTACACCTTC. Supplemented by reference TRBV29-1 and TRBJ1-2, the full variable domain reads SAVISQKPSRDICQRGTSLTIQCQVDSQVTMMFWYRQQPGQSLTLIATANQGSEATYESGFVIDKFPISRPNLTFSTLTVSNMSPEDSSIYLCSVGGTGAGYGYTFGSGTRLTVV.

This clone is a singleton in its sample. The chain is built from TRBV6-5 and TRBJ2-7; 8 bases agree with TRBD1. Trimming removed 0 bases from V and 2 bases from J; junction bases left unmatched: 3. Germline lookup yields CDR1 MNHEY and CDR2 SVGAGI. The CDR3 has 15 residues. CDR3 nucleotides: TGTGCCAGCAGTTACTCGGGCAGGGGGCCCTACGAGCAGTACTTC. Protein sequence: CASSYSGRGPYEQYF.

The gene calls are TRBV5-1 and TRBJ2-2; no definite D call. V was shortened by 0 bases and J by 5 bases, with 8 bases between the two germline ends. This CDR3 has 14 amino acids. Germline CDR1 SGHRS, CDR2 YFSETQ. The DNA of the CDR3 is TGCGCCAGCAGCTTGGCAGGCGCAACCGGGGAGCTGTTTTTT. This encodes CASSLAGATGELFF.

The V gene is TRBV5-4, the J gene TRBJ2-7, with TRBD1 as a possible D gene (6 bases). V lost 5 bases and J 4 bases, leaving 13 bases between the germline ends. Per the germline V gene, CDR1 is SGHNT and CDR2 is YYREEE (reference sequence). The CDR3 spans 13 residues. This chain's CDR3 is CASRTGQTYEQYF. As DNA, the CDR3 is TGTGCCAGCAGGACGGGACAAACTTACGAGCAGTACTTC.

The DNA for the CDR3 is TGTGCCAGCTCACCCCAGGACAGCACTGAAGCTTTCTTT. It codes for CASSPQDSTEAFF. V gene TRBV18 combines with J gene TRBJ1-1, with a tentative D call TRBD1 (6 bases). This CDR3 is built from 13 residues. Germline CDR1 reads KGHSH; CDR2 reads LQKENI. The V end was cut by 3 bases, the J end by 4 bases, with 9 bases between.

The chain carries TRBV29-1 and TRBJ2-7; no firm D call. Germline V gene data show CDR1 as SQVTM and CDR2 as ANQGSEA. The V gene lost 4 bases and the J gene lost 6 bases, with 22 bases spanning the gap. This CDR3 region has 15 residues. CDR3 amino acids: CSVASWSGLSGEQYF. The CDR3, as DNA: TGCAGCGTTGCGTCATGGTCGGGTCTGTCAGGCGAGCAGTACTTC.

The rearrangement links TRBV2 to TRBJ2-2; 7 nucleotides match TRBD2. The CDR3 consists of 14 residues. The ends lost 5 bases at V and 6 bases at J; junction bases unmatched: 6. The germline V gene encodes CDR1 SNHLY and CDR2 FYNNEI. This CDR3 is CASSRTRAAGELFF. CDR3 nucleotide sequence: TGTGCCAGCAGTAGGACTAGGGCGGCCGGGGAGCTGTTTTTT. Using reference TRBV2 and TRBJ2-2 for the parts outside the CDR3, the full variable domain is EPEVTQTPSHQVTQMGQEVILRCVPISNHLYFYWYRQILGQKVEFLVSFYNNEISEKSEIFDDQFSVERPDGSNFTLKIRSTKLEDSAMYFCASSRTRAAGELFFGEGSRLTVL.